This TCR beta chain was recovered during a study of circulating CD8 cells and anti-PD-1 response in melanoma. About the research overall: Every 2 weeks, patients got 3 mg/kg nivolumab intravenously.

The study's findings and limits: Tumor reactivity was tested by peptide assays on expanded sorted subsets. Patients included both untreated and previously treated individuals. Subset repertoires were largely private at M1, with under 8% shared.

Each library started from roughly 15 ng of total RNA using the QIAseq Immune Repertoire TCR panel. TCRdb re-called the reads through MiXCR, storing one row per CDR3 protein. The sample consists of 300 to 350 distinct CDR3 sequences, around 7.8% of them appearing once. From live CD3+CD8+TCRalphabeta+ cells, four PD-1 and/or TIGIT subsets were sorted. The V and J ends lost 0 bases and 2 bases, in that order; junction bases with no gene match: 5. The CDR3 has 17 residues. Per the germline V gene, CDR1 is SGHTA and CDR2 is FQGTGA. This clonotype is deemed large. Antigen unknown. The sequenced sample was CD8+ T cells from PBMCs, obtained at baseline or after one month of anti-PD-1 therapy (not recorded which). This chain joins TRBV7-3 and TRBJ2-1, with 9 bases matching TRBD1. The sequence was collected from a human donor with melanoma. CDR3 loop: CASSLTLGTGPYNEQFF. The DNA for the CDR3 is TGTGCCAGCAGCTTAACCTTAGGGACAGGGCCCTACAATGAGCAGTTCTTC.